The next 16 T cell receptor beta chains were all read from a single sample in a study of spatial heterogeneity in lung cancer. Study-wide findings and caveats: Counts of expanded alpha and beta TCRs within tumors tracked the tumor nonsynonymous mutation count.

No antigen has been assigned to these receptors. Time point given: sample taken at primary tumor resection. TCRdb called the 5' RACE reads again in MiXCR, with one record for every CDR3 protein. The sample lists several thousand distinct CDR3 sequences, approximately 22% occurring once. Sequencing used lung tumor tissue, obtained at surgery. The receptors here all came from a male donor with early-stage non-small cell lung cancer.

The J gene is TRBJ2-1, the V gene TRBV7-6; D call uncertain. Trimming removed 0 bases at V and 0 bases at J, with 6 bases between. The CDR3 is made up of 15 amino acids. The germline CDR1 and CDR2 sequences are SGHVS and FNYEAQ. CDR3 region: CASSLAHSSYNEQFF. CDR3 coding DNA: TGTGCCAGCAGCTTAGCCCACAGCTCCTACAATGAGCAGTTCTTC.

The gene calls are TRBV29-1 and TRBJ2-5, with TRBD2 matching over 8 bases. J was trimmed by 5 bases and V by 6 bases; bases with no gene match: 5. The CDR3 totals 12 residues. Germline lookup yields CDR1 SQVTM and CDR2 ANQGSEA. The DNA of the CDR3 is TGCAGCGTCCGGGGGGGCGGTGAGACCCAGTACTTC. Translated: CSVRGGGETQYF.

This clonotype was detected many times. V and J are TRBV20-1 and TRBJ1-6; unclear D gene. Trimming pared 0 bases from V and 9 bases from J, leaving 15 bases between. Germline V lookup: CDR1 DFQATT, CDR2 SNEGSKA (reference sequence). The CDR3 loop spans 15 amino acids. The CDR3 coding sequence is TGCAGTGCTAGAGATCTTAGGTCAGGACTTTCACCCCTCCACTTT. Protein sequence: CSARDLRSGLSPLHF.

This clonotype counts as medium-sized. The rearrangement uses TRBV27 and TRBJ2-7; 10 nucleotides align to TRBD2. Germline CDR1 is MNHEY and CDR2 is SMNVEV (reference sequence). There are 15 residues in the CDR3. With 5 bases clipped from V and 6 bases from J, the junction kept 10 bases outside the gene matches. Here the CDR3 reads CASSPRGTSEREQYF. The CDR3 DNA is TGTGCCAGCAGTCCCAGAGGGACTAGCGAACGCGAGCAGTACTTC.

V gene TRBV7-9 combines with J gene TRBJ2-1; 13 bases match TRBD2. The CDR3 contains 15 residues. J was trimmed by 7 bases and V by 5 bases; bases with no gene match: 5. CDR1 is SEHNR, CDR2 FQNEAQ, per germline (reference sequence). DNA for the CDR3: TGTGCCAGCAGCAAACTAGCGGGAGGGTTGAATGAGCAGTTCTTC. Protein product: CASSKLAGGLNEQFF.

The genes are TRBV15 and TRBJ2-7, with D perhaps matching TRBD2 (6 bases). V shed 0 bases and J shed 1 base, with 16 bases lying between them. Per the germline V gene, CDR1 is LNHNV and CDR2 is YYDKDF (reference sequence). This CDR3 spans 17 amino acids. CDR3 DNA: TGTGCCACCAGCAGAGATAATGGTAGCGGAGATTCCTACGAGCAGTACTTC. This codes for CATSRDNGSGDSYEQYF. The variable domain in full, completed from reference TRBV15 and TRBJ2-7, reads DAMVIQNPRYQVTQFGKPVTLSCSQTLNHNVMYWYQQKSSQAPKLLFHYYDKDFNNEADTPDNFQSRRPNTSFCFLDIRSPGLGDTAMYLCATSRDNGSGDSYEQYFGPGTRLTVT.

This clonotype is labeled medium-sized. The V and J genes are TRBV4-2 and TRBJ1-5; D is unresolved. The V gene lost 0 bases and the J gene lost 0 bases, with 6 bases spanning the gap. The CDR3 covers 15 residues. The germline V gene encodes CDR1 LGHNA and CDR2 YNFKEQ. The CDR3 reads CASSQEGNSNQPQHF. Written as DNA, the CDR3 is TGTGCCAGCAGCCAAGAGGGGAATAGCAATCAGCCCCAGCATTTT.

The rearrangement uses TRBV29-1 and TRBJ2-1, with no clear D. This CDR3 comprises 15 residues. Trimming pared 0 bases from V and 4 bases from J, leaving 13 bases between. Germline V gene data show CDR1 as SQVTM and CDR2 as ANQGSEA. In nucleotides, the CDR3 is TGCAGCGTTGAAGAACAGAGCCTTGGTTACAATGAGCAGTTCTTC. It specifies CSVEEQSLGYNEQFF.

The chain carries TRBV6-1 and TRBJ2-7; the D is unclear. The CDR3 loop spans 14 amino acids. The ends were cut back, 5 bases at V and 7 bases at J, with 18 bases in the middle. In germline, CDR1 is MNHNS, CDR2 SASEGT. The CDR3 sequence: CASSLPDPSREQYF. CDR3 bases: TGTGCCAGCAGTCTACCGGACCCTTCCCGGGAGCAGTACTTC.

By proportion, this clonotype is medium-sized. This sequence joins TRBV15 and TRBJ2-1; D is perhaps TRBD2 (6 bases). The CDR3 totals 14 residues. Deletions cut 1 base from V and 7 bases from J, with 11 bases between. Germline CDR1 and CDR2: LNHNV and YYDKDF (reference sequence). The CDR3 loop is CATSRAGELNEQFF. The CDR3 DNA reads TGTGCCACCAGCAGAGCGGGAGAATTAAATGAGCAGTTCTTC.

Only a few counts were recorded for this clonotype. The CDR3 DNA reads as TGCGCCAGCAGCTTAACTCCGGGACAGACCTATGGCTACACCTTC. Encoded protein: CASSLTPGQTYGYTF. This chain connects TRBV5-1 to TRBJ1-2; 7 nucleotides agree with TRBD1. Trimming removed 2 bases from V and 4 bases from J; junction bases left unmatched: 8. CDR1 SGHRS and CDR2 YFSETQ come from the germline V gene. The CDR3 runs 15 residues.

This chain connects TRBV20-1 to TRBJ2-5; either TRBD1 or TRBD2 may fit D (6 bases each). Trimming took off 6 bases at V and 1 base at J, with 18 bases between the two ends. The CDR3 consists of 15 residues. From germline, CDR1 is DFQATT and CDR2 SNEGSKA (reference sequence). The CDR3 is CSARGRLGGQETQYF. DNA for the CDR3: TGCAGTGCCCGGGGGCGGTTGGGAGGCCAAGAGACCCAGTACTTC.

This clonotype was seen only a few times. The genes are TRBV27 and TRBJ2-5; 11 nucleotides match TRBD2. The length of the CDR3 is 16 residues. Germline loops: CDR1 MNHEY, CDR2 SMNVEV (reference sequence). V trimming: 8 bases; J trimming: 2 bases; junction bases outside the gene matches: 10. CDR3: CASGEGLAGLQETQYF. The DNA for the CDR3 is TGTGCCAGCGGGGAAGGACTAGCGGGCTTGCAAGAGACCCAGTACTTC.

In its sample, this clonotype ranks as medium-sized. V and J are TRBV28 and TRBJ2-7, with D tentatively TRBD2 (5 bases). CDR1 MDHEN and CDR2 SYDVKM come from the germline V gene. The CDR3 is made up of 14 amino acids. The V end was cut by 6 bases, the J end by 0 bases, with 12 bases between. Here the CDR3 reads CASRGSRGSYEQYF. The DNA of the CDR3 is TGTGCCAGCAGGGGGAGTAGAGGCTCCTACGAGCAGTACTTC.

Ten or more counts support this clonotype. The V call is TRBV20-1, the J call TRBJ2-6; TRBD1 agrees at 10 bases. The V gene's germline CDR1 is DFQATT and CDR2 SNEGSKA (reference sequence). This CDR3 contains 16 residues. V lost 5 bases, J lost 4 bases, and 8 bases stayed unmatched. In nucleotides, the CDR3 is TGCAGTGCTTCAGACAGGGGGCGCACCGGGGCCAACGTCCTGACTTTC. As protein: CSASDRGRTGANVLTF.

This clonotype was recorded a few times. The rearrangement uses TRBV20-1 and TRBJ1-6; possibly TRBD1 for D (5 bases). Germline V CDR1 and CDR2: DFQATT, SNEGSKA (reference sequence). V was cut by 7 bases and J by 14 bases, with 9 bases left in between. CDR3 size: 9 residues. This CDR3 reads CSGQHALHF. DNA for the CDR3: TGCAGTGGACAGCATGCCCTCCACTTT.